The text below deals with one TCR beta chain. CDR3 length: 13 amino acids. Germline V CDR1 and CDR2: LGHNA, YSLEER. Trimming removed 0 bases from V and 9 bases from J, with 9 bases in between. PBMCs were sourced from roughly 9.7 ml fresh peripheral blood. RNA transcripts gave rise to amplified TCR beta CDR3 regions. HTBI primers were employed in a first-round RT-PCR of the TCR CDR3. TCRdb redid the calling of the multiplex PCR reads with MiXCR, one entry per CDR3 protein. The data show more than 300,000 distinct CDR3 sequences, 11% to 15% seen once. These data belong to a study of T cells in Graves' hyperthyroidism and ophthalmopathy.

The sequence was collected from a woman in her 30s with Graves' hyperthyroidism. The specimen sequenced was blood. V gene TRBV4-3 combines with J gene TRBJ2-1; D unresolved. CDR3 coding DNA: TGCGCCAGCAGCCAAGATAAGGGCCTTGAGCAGTTCTTC. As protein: CASSQDKGLEQFF.